This T cell receptor beta chain was recovered during a study of T cell responses to AZD1222 COVID-19 vaccine. TCRdb's copy holds only in-frame clones and misses some; the assay was immunoSEQ multiplex PCR. The sample consists of around 140,000 clones, 90% to 95% of them appearing once. The origin of this receptor is an adult who had recovered from COVID-19. Sequencing used peripheral blood, obtained after recovery from COVID-19.

CDR3 DNA: TGTGCCTGGAGTGTACAAGGGATCGAGCAGTACTTC. Protein: CAWSVQGIEQYF. The rearrangement uses TRBV30 and TRBJ2-7, with D hard to call. In germline, CDR1 is GTSNPN, CDR2 SVGIG (reference sequence). The CDR3 covers 12 residues. The V and J ends lost 0 bases and 6 bases respectively, with 9 bases between them.